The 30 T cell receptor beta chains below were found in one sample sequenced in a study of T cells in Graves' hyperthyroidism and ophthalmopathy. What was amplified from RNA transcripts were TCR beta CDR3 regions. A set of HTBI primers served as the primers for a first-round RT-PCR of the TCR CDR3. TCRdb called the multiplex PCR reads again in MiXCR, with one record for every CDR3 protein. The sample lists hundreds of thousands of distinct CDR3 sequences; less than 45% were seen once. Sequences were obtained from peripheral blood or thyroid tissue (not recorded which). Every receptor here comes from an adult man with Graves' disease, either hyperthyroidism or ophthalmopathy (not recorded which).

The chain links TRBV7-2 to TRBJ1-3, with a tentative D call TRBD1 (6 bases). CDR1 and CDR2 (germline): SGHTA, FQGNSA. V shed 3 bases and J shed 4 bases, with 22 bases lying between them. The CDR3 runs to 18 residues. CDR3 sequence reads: CASSFVPTGTLGGNTIYF. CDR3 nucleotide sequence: TGTGCCAGCAGCTTCGTCCCCACAGGGACTCTCGGCGGAAACACCATATATTTT.

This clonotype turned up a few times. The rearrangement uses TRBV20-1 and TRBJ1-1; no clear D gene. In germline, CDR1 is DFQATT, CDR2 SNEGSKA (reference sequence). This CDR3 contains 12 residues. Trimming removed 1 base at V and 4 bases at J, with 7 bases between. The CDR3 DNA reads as TGCAGTGCTAGAGGTCGGGGCACTGAAGCTTTCTTT. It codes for CSARGRGTEAFF.

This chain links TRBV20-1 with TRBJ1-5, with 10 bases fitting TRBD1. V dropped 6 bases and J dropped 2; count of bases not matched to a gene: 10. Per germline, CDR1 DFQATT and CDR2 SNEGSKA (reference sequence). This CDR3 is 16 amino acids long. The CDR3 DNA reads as TGCAGTGCCGGGGACAGGGGTTCCGTAGGCAATCAGCCCCAGCATTTT. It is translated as CSAGDRGSVGNQPQHF.

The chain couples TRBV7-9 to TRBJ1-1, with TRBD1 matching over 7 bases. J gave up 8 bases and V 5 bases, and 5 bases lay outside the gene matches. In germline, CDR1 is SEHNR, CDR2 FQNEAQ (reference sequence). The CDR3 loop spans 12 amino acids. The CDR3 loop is CASSVGTAEAFF. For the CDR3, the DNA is TGTGCCAGCAGCGTCGGGACAGCGGAAGCTTTCTTT.

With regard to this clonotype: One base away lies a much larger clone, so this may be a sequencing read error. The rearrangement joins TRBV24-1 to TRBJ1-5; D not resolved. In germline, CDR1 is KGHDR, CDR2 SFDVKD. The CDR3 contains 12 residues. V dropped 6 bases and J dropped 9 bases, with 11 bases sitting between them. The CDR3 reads CATSHGRGPQHF. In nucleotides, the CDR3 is TGTGCCACCAGTCATGGACGGGGGCCCCAGCATTTT.

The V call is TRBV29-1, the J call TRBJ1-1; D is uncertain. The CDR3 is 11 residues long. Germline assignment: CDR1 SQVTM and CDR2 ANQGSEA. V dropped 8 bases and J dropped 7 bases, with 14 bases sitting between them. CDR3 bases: TGCAGCTTGGTCTCAGGCGGTGAAGCTTTCTTT. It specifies CSLVSGGEAFF.

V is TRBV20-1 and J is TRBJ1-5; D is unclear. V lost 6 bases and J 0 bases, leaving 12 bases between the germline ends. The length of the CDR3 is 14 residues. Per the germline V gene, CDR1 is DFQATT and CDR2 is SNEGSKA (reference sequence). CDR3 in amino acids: CSALTGISNQPQHF. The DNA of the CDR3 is TGCAGTGCCTTGACTGGTATTAGCAATCAGCCCCAGCATTTT.

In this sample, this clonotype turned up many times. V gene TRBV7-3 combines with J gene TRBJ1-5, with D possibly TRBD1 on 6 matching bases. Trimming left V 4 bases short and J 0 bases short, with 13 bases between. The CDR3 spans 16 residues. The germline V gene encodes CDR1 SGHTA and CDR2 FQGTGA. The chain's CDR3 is CASSSDSPYSNQPQHF. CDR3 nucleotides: TGTGCCAGCAGCTCGGACAGCCCCTATAGCAATCAGCCCCAGCATTTT.

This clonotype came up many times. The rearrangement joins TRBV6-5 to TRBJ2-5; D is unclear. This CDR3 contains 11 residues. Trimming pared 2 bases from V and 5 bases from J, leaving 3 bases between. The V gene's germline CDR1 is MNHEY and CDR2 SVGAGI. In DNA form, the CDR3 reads TGTGCCAGCAGTTACGAGGAGACCCAGTACTTC. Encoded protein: CASSYEETQYF.

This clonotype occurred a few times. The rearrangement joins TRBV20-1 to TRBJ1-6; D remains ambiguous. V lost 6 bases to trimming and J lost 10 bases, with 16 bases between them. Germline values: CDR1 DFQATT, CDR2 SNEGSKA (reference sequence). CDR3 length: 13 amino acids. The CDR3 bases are TGCAGTGCCTCCAGTGAGACTAAATCACCCCTCCACTTT. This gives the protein CSASSETKSPLHF.

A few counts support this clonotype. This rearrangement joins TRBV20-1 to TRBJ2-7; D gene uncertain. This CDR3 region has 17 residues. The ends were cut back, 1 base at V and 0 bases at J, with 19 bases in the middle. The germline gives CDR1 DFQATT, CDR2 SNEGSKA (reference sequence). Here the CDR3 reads CSARGLPAKDISYEQYF. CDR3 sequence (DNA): TGCAGTGCTAGAGGGCTCCCAGCGAAAGACATCTCCTACGAGCAGTACTTC.

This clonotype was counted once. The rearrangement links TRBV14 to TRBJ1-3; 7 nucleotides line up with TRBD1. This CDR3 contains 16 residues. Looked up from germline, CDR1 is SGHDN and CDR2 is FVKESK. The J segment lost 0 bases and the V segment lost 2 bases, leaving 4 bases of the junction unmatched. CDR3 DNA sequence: TGTGCCAGCAGCCAACTCCACAGGGGCTCTGGAAACACCATATATTTT. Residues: CASSQLHRGSGNTIYF.

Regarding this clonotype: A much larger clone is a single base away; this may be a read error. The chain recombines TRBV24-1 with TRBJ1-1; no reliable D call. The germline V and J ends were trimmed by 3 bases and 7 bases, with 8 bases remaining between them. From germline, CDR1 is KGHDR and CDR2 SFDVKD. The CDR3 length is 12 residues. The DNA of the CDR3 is TGTGCCACCAGTGATGTTACGGGTGAAGCTTTCTTT. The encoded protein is CATSDVTGEAFF.

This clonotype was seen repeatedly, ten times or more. CDR3 loop: CASSQALGIREAFF. CDR3 in DNA: TGTGCCAGCAGCCAAGCGTTGGGGATTAGGGAAGCTTTCTTT. The chain uses TRBV9 and TRBJ1-1; no clear D gene. Deletions cut 4 bases from V and 8 bases from J, with 18 bases between. This CDR3 comprises 14 residues. The germline V gene encodes CDR1 SGDLS and CDR2 YYNGEE.

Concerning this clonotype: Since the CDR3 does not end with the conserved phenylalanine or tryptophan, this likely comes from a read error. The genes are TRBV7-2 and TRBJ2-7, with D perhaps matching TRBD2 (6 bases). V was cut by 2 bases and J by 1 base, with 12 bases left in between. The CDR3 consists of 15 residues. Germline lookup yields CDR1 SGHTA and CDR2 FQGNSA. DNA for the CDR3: TGTGCCAGCAGCTTAATGGGCGGGGAATCCTACGAGCAGTACCTC. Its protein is CASSLMGGESYEQYL.

CDR3 nucleotide sequence: TGCAGTGCTAGTAGATCCCGGACTAGCGGGAGTGTTGACTACGAGCAGTACTTC. It encodes CSASRSRTSGSVDYEQYF. The chain joins TRBV20-1 to TRBJ2-7; TRBD2 agrees at 13 bases. The CDR3 sequence is 18 residues long. Germline loops: CDR1 DFQATT, CDR2 SNEGSKA (reference sequence). V lost 3 bases to trimming and J lost 3 bases; unmatched junction nucleotides: 14.

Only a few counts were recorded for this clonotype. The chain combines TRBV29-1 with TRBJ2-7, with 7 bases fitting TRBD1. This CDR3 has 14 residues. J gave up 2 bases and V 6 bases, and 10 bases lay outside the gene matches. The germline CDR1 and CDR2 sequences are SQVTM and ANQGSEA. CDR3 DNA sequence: TGCAGCGTGGCCGGGACAGAAAAAACCTACGAGCAGTACTTC. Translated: CSVAGTEKTYEQYF.

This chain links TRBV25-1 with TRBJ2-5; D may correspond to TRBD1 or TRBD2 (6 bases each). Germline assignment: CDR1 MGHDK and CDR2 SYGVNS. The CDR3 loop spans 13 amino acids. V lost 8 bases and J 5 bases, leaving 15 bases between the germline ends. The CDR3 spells CASSRGTLETQYF. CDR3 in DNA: TGTGCCAGCTCCCGCGGGACACTGGAGACCCAGTACTTC. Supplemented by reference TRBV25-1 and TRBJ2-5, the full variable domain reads EADIYQTPRYLVIGTGKKITLECSQTMGHDKMYWYQQDPGMELHLIHYSYGVNSTEKGDLSSESTVSRIRTEHFPLTLESARPSHTSQYLCASSRGTLETQYFGPGTRLLVL.

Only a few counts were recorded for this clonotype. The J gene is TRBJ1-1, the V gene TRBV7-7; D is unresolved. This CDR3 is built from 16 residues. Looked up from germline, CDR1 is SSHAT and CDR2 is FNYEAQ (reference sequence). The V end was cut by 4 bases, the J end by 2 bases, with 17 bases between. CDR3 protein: CASSSPLGSGNTEAFF. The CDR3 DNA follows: TGTGCCAGCAGCTCGCCTCTTGGGAGTGGAAACACTGAAGCTTTCTTT.

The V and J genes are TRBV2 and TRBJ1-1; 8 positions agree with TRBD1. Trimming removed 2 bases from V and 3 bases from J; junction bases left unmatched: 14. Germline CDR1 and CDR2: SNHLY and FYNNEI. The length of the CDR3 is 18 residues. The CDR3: CASSERDRGRRTDTEAFF. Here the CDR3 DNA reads TGTGCCAGCAGTGAACGTGACAGGGGCCGCCGGACGGACACTGAAGCTTTCTTT.

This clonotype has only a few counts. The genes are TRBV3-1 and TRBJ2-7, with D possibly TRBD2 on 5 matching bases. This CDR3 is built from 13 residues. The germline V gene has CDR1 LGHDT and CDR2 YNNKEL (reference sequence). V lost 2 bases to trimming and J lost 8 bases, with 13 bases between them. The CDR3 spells CASSQNGEPKQYF. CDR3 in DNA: TGTGCCAGCAGCCAAAATGGGGAGCCCAAGCAGTACTTC.

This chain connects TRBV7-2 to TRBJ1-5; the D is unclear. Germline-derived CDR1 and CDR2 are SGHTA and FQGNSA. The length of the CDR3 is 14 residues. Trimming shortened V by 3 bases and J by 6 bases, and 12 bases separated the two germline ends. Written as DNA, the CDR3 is TGTGCCAGCAGCTTGGTGGGCAGACTTCAGCCCCAGCATTTT. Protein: CASSLVGRLQPQHF.

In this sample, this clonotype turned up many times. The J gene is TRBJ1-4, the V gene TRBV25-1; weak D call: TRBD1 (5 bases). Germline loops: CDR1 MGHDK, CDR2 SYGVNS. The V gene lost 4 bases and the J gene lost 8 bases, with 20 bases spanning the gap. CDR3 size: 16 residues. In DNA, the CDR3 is TGTGCCAGCAGTGGCCATCCAGGGTGGAAGGGAGAAAAACTGTTTTTT. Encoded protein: CASSGHPGWKGEKLFF.

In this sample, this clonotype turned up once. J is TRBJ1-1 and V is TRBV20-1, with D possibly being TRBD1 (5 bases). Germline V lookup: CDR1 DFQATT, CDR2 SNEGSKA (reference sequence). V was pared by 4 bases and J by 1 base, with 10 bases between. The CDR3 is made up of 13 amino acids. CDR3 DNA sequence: TGCAGTGCTATTGGGGCTGGGAACACTGAAGCTTTCTTT. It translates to CSAIGAGNTEAFF.

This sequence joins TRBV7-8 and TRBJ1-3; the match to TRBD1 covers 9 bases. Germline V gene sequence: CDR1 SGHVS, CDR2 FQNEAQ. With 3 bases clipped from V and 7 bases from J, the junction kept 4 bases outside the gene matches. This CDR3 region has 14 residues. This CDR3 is CASSFETGGNTIYF. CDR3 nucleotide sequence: TGTGCCAGCAGCTTTGAGACAGGGGGTAACACCATATATTTT.

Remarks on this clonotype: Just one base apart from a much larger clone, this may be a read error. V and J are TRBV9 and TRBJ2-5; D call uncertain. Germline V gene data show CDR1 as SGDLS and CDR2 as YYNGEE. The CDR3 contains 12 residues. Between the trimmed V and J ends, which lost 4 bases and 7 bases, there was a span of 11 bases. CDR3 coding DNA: TGTGCCAGCAGCTGGAAGGGTGGGACCCAGTACTTC. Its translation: CASSWKGGTQYF.

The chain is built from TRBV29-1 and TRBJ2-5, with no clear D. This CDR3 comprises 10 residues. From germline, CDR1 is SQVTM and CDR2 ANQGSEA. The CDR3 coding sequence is TGCAGTGACCTAGGGGAGACCCAGTACTTC. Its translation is CSDLGETQYF.

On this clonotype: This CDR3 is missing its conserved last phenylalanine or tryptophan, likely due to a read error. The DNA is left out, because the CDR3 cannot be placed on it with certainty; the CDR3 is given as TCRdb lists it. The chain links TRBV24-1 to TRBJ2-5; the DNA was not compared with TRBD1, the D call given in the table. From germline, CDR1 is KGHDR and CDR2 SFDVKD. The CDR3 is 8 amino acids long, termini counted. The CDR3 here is CATSDPRT.

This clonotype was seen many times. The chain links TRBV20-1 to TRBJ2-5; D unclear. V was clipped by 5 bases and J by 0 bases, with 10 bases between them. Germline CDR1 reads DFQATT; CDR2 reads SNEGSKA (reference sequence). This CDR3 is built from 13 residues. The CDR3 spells CSAPTMYQETQYF. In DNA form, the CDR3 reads TGCAGTGCTCCGACGATGTACCAAGAGACCCAGTACTTC.

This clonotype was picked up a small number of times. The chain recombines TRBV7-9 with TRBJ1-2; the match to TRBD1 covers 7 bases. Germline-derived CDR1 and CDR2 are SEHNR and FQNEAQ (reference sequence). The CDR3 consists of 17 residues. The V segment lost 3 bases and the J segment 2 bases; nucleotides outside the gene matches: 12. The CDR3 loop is CASSLLLSGTANYGYTF. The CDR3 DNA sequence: TGTGCCAGCAGCTTGCTCCTAAGTGGGACAGCCAACTATGGCTACACCTTC.